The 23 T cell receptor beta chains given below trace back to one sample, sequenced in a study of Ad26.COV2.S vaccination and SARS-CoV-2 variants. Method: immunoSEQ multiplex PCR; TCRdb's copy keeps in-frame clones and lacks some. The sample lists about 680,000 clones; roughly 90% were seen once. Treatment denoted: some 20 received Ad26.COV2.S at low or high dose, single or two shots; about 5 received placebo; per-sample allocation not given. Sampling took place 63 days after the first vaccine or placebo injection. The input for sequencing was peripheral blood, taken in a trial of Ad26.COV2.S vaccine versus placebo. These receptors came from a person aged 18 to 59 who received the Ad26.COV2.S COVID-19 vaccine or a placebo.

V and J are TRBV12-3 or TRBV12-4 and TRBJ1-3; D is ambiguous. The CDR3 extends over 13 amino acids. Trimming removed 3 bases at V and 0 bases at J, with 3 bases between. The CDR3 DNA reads TGTGCCAGCAGTTTGAGCTCTGGAAACACCATATATTTT. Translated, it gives CASSLSSGNTIYF.

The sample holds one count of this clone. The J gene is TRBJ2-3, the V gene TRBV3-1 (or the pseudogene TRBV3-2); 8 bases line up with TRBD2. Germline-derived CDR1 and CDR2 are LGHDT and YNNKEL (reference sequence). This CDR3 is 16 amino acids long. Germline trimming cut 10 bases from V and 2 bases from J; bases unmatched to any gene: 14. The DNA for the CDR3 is TGTGCCACCACGTCCGGGGCGGGAGGTTTCACAGATACGCAGTATTTT. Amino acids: CATTSGAGGFTDTQYF.

This chain's CDR3 is CATSPGQGGISNQPQHF. CDR3 coding DNA: TGTGCCACTAGCCCCGGGCAGGGAGGTATTAGCAATCAGCCCCAGCATTTT. V is TRBV19 and J is TRBJ1-5, with D maybe TRBD1 (5 bases). With 10 bases removed from V and 0 bases from J, the gap between germline ends came to 22 bases. The germline CDR1 and CDR2 sequences are LNHDA and SQIVND (reference sequence). This CDR3 region has 17 residues.

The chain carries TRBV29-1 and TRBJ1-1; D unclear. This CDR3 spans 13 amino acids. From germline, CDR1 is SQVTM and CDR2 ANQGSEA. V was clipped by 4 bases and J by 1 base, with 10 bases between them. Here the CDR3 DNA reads TGCAGCGTTGGGGTGGTGGGGAACACTGAAGCTTTCTTT. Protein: CSVGVVGNTEAFF.

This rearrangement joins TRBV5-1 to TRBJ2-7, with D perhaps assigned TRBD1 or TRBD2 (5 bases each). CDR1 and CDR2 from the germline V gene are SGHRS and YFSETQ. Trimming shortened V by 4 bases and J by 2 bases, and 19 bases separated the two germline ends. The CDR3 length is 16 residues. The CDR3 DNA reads TGCGCCAGCAGCCTCCGAGGGGCAGGGAGTACCTACGAGCAGTACTTC. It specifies CASSLRGAGSTYEQYF.

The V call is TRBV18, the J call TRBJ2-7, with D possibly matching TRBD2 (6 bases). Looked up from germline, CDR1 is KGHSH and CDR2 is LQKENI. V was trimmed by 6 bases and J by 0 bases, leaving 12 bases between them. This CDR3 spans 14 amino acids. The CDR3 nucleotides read TGTGCCAGCTCCCGCGGGGCCAACTCCTACGAGCAGTACTTC. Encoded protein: CASSRGANSYEQYF.

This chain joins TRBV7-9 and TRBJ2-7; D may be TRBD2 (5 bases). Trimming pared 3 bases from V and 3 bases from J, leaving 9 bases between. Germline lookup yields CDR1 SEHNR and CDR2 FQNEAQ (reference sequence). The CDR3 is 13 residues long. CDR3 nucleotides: TGTGCCAGCAGCTTGCTAGCTAACTACGAGCAGTACTTC. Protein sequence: CASSLLANYEQYF.

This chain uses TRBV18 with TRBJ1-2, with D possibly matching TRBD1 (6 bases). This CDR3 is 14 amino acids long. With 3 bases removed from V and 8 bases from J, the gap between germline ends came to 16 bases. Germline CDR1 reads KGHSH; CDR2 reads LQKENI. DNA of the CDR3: TGTGCCAGCTCACCGCCCTCACAGGGAAAGGGCTACACCTTC. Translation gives CASSPPSQGKGYTF. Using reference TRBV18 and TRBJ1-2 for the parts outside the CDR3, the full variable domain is NAGVMQNPRHLVRRRGQEARLRCSPMKGHSHVYWYRQLPEEGLKFMVYLQKENIIDESGMPKERFSAEFPKEGPSILRIQQVVRGDSAAYFCASSPPSQGKGYTFGSGTRLTVV.

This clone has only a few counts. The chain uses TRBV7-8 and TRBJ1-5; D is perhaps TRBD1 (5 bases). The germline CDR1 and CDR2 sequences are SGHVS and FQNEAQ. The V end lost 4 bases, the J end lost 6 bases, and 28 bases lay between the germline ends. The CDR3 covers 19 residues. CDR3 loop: CASSSEGPGGDVFSQPQHF. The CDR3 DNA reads TGTGCCAGCAGCTCTGAGGGACCCGGGGGGGACGTTTTTAGTCAGCCCCAGCATTTT.

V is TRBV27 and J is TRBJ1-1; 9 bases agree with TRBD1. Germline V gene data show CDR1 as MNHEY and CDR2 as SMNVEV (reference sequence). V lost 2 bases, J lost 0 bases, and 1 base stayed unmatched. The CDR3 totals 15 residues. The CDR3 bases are TGTGCCAGCAGTTTACGGACAGGGGTGAACACTGAAGCTTTCTTT. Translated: CASSLRTGVNTEAFF.

The CDR3 reads CASSLDVYEQYF. CDR3 in DNA: TGTGCCAGCAGCTTAGACGTCTACGAGCAGTACTTC. The rearrangement uses TRBV7-9 and TRBJ2-7; no firm D call. Germline V gene sequence: CDR1 SEHNR, CDR2 FQNEAQ (reference sequence). This CDR3 is 12 amino acids long. V lost 1 base to trimming and J lost 3 bases, with 4 bases between them.

The CDR3 loop reads CASTRTSEQETQYF. In nucleotides, the CDR3 is TGTGCCAGCACAAGGACTAGCGAACAAGAGACCCAGTACTTC. V gene TRBV13 combines with J gene TRBJ2-5; 9 bases agree with TRBD2. CDR1 and CDR2 from the germline V gene are PRHDT and FYEKMQ (reference sequence). This CDR3 spans 14 amino acids. Trimming cost V 7 bases and J 2 bases; bases outside gene matches: 5.

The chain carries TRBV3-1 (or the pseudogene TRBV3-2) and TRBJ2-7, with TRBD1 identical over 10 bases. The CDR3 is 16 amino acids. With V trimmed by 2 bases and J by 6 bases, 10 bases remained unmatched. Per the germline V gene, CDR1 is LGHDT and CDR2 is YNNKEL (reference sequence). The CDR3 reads CASSQRPGQGSGEQYF. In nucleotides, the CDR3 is TGTGCCAGCAGCCAAAGGCCGGGACAGGGGAGTGGCGAGCAGTACTTC.

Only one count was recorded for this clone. In DNA form, the CDR3 reads TGTGCCACCAGTGCCCTGACACCTAGCGGGAGGGCTTCCTACAATGAGCAGTTCTTC. It codes for CATSALTPSGRASYNEQFF. The chain carries TRBV24-1 and TRBJ2-1, with 12 bases lining up with TRBD2. The CDR3 covers 19 residues. The J segment lost 1 base and the V segment lost 5 bases, leaving 11 bases of the junction unmatched. The V gene's germline CDR1 is KGHDR and CDR2 SFDVKD.

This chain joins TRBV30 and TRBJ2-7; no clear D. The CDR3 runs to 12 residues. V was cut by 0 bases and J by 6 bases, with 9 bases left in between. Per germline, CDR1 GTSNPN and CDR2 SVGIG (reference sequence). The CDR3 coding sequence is TGTGCCTGGAGTGTGGGTCAACCCGAGCAGTACTTC. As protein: CAWSVGQPEQYF.

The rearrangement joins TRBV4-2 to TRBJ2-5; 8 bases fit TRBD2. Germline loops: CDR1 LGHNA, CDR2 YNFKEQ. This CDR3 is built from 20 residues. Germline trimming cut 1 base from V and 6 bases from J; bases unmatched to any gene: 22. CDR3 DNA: TGTGCCAGCAGCCAAGGGGCTTACAGAGGGGGTTCCAGCGGGAGACAGACCCAGTACTTC. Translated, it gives CASSQGAYRGGSSGRQTQYF.

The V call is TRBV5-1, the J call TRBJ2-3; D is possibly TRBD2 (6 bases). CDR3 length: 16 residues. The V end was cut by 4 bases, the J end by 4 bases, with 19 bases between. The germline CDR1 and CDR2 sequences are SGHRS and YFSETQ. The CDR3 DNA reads TGCGCCAGCAGCCTCTTCGGGGGAGCTTCCCCAGATACGCAGTATTTT. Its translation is CASSLFGGASPDTQYF.

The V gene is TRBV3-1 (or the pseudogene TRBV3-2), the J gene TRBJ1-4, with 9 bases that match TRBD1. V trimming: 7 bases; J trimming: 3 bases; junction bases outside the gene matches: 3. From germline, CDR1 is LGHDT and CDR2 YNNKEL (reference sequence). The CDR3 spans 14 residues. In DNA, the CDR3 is TGTGCCAGCACCGACAGGGGGGCTAATGAAAAACTGTTTTTT. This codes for CASTDRGANEKLFF.

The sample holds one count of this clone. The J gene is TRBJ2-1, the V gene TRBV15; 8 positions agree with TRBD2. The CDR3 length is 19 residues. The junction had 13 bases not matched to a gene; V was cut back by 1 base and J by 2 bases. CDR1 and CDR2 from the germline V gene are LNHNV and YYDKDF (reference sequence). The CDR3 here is CATSRASPYETSAYNEQFF. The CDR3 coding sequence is TGTGCCACCAGCAGAGCCAGTCCCTATGAGACTAGCGCCTACAATGAGCAGTTCTTC. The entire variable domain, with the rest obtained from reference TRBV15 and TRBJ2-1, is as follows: DAMVIQNPRYQVTQFGKPVTLSCSQTLNHNVMYWYQQKSSQAPKLLFHYYDKDFNNEADTPDNFQSRRPNTSFCFLDIRSPGLGDTAMYLCATSRASPYETSAYNEQFFGPGTRLTVL.

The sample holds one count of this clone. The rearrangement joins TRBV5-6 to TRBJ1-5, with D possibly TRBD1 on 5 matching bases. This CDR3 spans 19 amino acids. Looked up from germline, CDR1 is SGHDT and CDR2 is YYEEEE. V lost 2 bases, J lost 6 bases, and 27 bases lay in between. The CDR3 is CASSLGWKARQRASQPQHF. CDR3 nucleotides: TGTGCCAGCAGCTTAGGCTGGAAGGCTCGACAGAGGGCCAGTCAGCCCCAGCATTTT. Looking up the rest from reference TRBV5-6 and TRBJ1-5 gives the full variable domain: DAGVTQSPTHLIKTRGQQVTLRCSPKSGHDTVSWYQQALGQGPQFIFQYYEEEERQRGNFPDRFSGHQFPNYSSELNVNALLLGDSALYLCASSLGWKARQRASQPQHFGDGTRLSIL.

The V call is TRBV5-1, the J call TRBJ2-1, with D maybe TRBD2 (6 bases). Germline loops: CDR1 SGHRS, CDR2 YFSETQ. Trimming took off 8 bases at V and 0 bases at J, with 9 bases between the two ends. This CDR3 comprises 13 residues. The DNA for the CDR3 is TGCGCCAGTCGACTAGACTCCTACAATGAGCAGTTCTTC. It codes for CASRLDSYNEQFF.

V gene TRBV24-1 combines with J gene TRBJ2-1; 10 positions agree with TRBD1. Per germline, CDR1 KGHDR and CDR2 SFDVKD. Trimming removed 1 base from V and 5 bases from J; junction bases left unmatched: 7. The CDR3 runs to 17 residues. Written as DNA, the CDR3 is TGTGCCACCAGTGATTTTTCTCGGGACAGGGGCCACAATGAGCAGTTCTTC. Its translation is CATSDFSRDRGHNEQFF.

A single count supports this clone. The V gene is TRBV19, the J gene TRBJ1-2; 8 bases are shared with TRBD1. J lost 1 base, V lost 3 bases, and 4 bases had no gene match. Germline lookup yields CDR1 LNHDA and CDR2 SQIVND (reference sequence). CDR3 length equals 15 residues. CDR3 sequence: CASSMTGALNYGYTF. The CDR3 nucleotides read TGTGCCAGTAGTATGACAGGGGCCCTTAACTATGGCTACACCTTC.